This T cell receptor beta chain is drawn from a study of blood T cell repertoires in COVID-19. Overall study context: Samples came from the United States, Italy and Spain, spanning acute and convalescent COVID-19.

Repertoires were generated with immunoSEQ multiplex PCR, while TCRdb's copy carries only in-frame clones and drops some. The data contain 250,000 to 300,000 clones, roughly 86% of them singletons. This study enrolled people aged 18 to 89 from roughly 22 US geographic areas. Cohorts were determined from participant-reported clinical history. Recovery meant two consecutive negative NP/OP PCR tests, professional clearance, or resolved symptoms. V was trimmed by 3 bases and J by 1 base, leaving 13 bases between them. CDR3 length equals 15 residues. CDR1 is SGHRS, CDR2 YFSETQ, per germline. In this sample, this clone turned up once.

Sequencing was carried out using PBMCs or T cells enriched from blood (not recorded which). The rearrangement uses TRBV5-1 and TRBJ2-5, with D possibly being TRBD2 (6 bases). This clonotype was sampled from an older woman who had recovered from COVID-19. CDR3 region: CASSSGGLSQETQYF. Written as DNA, the CDR3 is TGCGCCAGCAGCTCCGGGGGACTTAGCCAAGAGACCCAGTACTTC.